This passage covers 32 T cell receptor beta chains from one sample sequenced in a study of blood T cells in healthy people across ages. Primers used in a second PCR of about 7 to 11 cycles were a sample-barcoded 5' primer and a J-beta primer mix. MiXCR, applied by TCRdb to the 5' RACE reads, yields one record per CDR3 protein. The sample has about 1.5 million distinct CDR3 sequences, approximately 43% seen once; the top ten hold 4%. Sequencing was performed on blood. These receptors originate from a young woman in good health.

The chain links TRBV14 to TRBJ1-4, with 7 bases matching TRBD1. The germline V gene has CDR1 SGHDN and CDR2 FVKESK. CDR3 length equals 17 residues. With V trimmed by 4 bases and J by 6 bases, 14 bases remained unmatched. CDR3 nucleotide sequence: TGTGCCAGCAGCCCAGGATGGTTAGGGGGCCCGGATGAAAAACTGTTTTTT. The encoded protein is CASSPGWLGGPDEKLFF.

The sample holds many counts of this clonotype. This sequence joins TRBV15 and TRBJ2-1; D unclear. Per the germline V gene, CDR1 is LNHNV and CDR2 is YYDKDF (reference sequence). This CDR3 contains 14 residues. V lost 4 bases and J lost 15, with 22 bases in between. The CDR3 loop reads CATSTHKETRRPFF. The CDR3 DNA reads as TGTGCCACCAGCACCCATAAGGAAACCCGGAGACCGTTCTTC.

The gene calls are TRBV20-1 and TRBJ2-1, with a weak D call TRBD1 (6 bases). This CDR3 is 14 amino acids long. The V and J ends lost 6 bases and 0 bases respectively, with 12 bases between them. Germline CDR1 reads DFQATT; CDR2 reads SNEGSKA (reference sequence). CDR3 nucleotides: TGCAGTGCGCCAGGGGTCCGCTCCTACAATGAGCAGTTCTTC. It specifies CSAPGVRSYNEQFF.

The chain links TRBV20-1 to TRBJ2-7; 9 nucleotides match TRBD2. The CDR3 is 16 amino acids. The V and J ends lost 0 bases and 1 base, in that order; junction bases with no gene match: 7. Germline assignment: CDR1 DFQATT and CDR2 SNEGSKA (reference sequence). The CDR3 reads CSAREWGLAGSYEQYF. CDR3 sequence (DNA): TGCAGTGCTAGAGAGTGGGGACTAGCTGGTTCCTACGAGCAGTACTTC.

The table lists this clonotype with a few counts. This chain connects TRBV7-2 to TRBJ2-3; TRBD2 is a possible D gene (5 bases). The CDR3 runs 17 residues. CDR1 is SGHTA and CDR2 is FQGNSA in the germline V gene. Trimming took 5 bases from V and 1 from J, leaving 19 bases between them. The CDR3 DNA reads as TGTGCCAGCAGCCCATCTCGGACCTGGGGAGGCACAGATACGCAGTATTTT. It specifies CASSPSRTWGGTDTQYF.

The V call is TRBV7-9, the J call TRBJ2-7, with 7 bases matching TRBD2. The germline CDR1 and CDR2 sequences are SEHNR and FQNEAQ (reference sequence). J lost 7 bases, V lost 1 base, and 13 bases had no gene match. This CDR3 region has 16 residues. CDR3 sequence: CASSLGGRGSYNEQYF. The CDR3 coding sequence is TGTGCCAGCAGCTTAGGAGGGCGGGGGAGCTACAATGAGCAGTACTTC.

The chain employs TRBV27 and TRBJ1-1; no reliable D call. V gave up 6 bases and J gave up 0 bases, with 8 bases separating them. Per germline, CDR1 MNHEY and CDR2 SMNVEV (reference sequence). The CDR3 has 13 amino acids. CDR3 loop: CASRELMNTEAFF. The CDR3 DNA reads TGTGCCAGCAGAGAACTTATGAACACTGAAGCTTTCTTT.

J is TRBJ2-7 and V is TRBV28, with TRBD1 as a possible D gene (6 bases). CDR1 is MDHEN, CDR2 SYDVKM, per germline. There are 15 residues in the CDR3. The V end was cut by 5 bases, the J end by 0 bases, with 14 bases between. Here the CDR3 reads CASSINRDNSYEQYF. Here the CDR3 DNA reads TGTGCCAGCAGTATAAACAGGGACAACTCCTACGAGCAGTACTTC.

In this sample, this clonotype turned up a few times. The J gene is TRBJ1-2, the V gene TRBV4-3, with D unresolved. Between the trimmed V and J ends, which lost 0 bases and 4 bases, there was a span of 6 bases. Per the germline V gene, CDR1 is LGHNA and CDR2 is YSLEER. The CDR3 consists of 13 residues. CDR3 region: CASSQDIFYGYTF. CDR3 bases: TGCGCCAGCAGCCAAGACATTTTCTATGGCTACACCTTC.

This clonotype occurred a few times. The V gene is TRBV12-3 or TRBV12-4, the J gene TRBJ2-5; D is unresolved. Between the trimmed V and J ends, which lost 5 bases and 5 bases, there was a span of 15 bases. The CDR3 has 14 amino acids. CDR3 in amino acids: CASSLDVHRETQYF. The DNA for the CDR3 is TGTGCCAGCAGTCTAGACGTCCATCGTGAGACCCAGTACTTC.

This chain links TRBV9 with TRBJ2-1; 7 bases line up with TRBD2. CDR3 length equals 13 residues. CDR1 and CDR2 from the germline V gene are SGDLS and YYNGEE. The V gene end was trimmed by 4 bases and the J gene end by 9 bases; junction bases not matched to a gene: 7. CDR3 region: CASSLHGGTEQFF. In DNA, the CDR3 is TGTGCCAGCAGCCTTCACGGGGGGACTGAGCAGTTCTTC.

In DNA, the CDR3 is TGTGCCAGCTCGCCTAACGGGGCAGGGACCTACAATGAGCAGTTCTTC. As protein: CASSPNGAGTYNEQFF. This rearrangement joins TRBV18 to TRBJ2-1; D is possibly TRBD1 or TRBD2 (5 bases each). Trimming removed 6 bases at V and 2 bases at J, with 17 bases between. The germline gives CDR1 KGHSH, CDR2 LQKENI. This CDR3 spans 16 amino acids.

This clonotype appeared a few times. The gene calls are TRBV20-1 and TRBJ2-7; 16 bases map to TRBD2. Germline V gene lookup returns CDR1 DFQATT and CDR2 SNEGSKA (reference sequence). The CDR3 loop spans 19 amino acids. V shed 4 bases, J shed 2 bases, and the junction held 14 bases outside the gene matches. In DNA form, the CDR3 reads TGCAGTGCTACCCCAGGTGGGACTAGCGGGGGGGTAGGTCCCTACGAGCAGTACTTC. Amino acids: CSATPGGTSGGVGPYEQYF.

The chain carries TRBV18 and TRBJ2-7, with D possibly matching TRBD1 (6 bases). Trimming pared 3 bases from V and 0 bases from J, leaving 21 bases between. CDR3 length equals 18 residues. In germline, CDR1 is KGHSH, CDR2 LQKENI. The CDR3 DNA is TGTGCCAGCTCACCTTCCGCGTGGACAGCAACTCCCTCCTACGAGCAGTACTTC. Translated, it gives CASSPSAWTATPSYEQYF.

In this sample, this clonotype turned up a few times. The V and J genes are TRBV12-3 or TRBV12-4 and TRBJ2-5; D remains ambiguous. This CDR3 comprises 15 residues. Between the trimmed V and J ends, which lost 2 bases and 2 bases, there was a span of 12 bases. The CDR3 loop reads CASSLNRVPQETQYF. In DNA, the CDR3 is TGTGCCAGCAGTTTAAATCGGGTCCCACAAGAGACCCAGTACTTC.

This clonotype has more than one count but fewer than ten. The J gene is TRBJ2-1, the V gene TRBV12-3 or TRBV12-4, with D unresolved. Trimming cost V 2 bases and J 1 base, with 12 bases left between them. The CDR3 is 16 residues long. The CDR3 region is CASSLRESRSYNEQFF. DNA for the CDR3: TGTGCCAGCAGTTTAAGGGAAAGCAGGTCCTACAATGAGCAGTTCTTC.

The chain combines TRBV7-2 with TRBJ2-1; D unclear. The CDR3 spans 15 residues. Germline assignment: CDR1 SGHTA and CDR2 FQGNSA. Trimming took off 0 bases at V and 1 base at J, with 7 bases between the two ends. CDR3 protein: CASSLAQLSYNEQFF. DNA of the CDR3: TGTGCCAGCAGCTTAGCCCAGCTATCCTACAATGAGCAGTTCTTC.

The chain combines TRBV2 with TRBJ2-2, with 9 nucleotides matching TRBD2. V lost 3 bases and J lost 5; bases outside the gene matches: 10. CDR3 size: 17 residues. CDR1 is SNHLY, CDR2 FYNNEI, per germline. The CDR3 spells CASSDGAGGPRTGELFF. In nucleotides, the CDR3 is TGTGCCAGCAGTGATGGCGCGGGAGGGCCCAGGACCGGGGAGCTGTTTTTT. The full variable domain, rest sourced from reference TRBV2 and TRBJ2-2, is EPEVTQTPSHQVTQMGQEVILRCVPISNHLYFYWYRQILGQKVEFLVSFYNNEISEKSEIFDDQFSVERPDGSNFTLKIRSTKLEDSAMYFCASSDGAGGPRTGELFFGEGSRLTVL.

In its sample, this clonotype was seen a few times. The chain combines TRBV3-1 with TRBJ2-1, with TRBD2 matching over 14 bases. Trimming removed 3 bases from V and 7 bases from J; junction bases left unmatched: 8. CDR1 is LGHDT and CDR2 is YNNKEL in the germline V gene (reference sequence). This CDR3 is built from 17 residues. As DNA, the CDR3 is TGTGCCAGCAGCCAGGAGGGACTAGCGGGAGTTACGAATGAGCAGTTCTTC. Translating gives CASSQEGLAGVTNEQFF.

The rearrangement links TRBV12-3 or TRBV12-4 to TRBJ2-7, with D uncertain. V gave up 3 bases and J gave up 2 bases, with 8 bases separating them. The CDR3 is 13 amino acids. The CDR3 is CASSLQLAYEQYF. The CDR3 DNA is TGTGCCAGCAGTTTGCAGCTAGCCTACGAGCAGTACTTC.

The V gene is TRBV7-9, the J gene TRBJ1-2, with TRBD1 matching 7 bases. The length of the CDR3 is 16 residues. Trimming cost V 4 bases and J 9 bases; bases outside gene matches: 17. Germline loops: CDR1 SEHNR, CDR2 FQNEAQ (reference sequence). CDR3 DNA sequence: TGTGCCAGCAGCTCCGTTCGGGACAGATCGCCGCCTAGCTACACCTTC. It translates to CASSSVRDRSPPSYTF.

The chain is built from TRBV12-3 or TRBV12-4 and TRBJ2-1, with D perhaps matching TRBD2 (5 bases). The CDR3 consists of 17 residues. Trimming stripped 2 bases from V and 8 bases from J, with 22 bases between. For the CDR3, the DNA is TGTGCCAGCAGTTTAAGAGGGTTGGAGCTAGTAGGACATGAGCAGTTCTTC. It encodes CASSLRGLELVGHEQFF.

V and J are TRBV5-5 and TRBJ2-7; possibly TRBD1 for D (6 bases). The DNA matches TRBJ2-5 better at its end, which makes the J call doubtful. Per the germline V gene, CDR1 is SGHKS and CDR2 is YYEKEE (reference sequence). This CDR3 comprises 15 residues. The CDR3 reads CASSLEGHLVETQYF. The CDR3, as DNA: TGTGCCAGCAGCTTGGAGGGACACTTAGTGGAGACCCAGTACTTC.

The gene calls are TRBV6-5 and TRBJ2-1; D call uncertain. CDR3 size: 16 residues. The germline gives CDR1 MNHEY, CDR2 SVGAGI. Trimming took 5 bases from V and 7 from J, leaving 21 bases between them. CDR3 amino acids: CASSDWATLNNNEQFF. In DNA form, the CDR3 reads TGTGCCAGCAGTGACTGGGCTACCCTCAATAATAATGAGCAGTTCTTC.

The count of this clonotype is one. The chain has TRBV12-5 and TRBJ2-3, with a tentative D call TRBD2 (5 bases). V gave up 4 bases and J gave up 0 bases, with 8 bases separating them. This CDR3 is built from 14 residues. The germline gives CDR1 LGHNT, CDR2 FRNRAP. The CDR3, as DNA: TGTGCTAGTGGTTCGGGGATCAGCACAGATACGCAGTATTTT. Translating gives CASGSGISTDTQYF.

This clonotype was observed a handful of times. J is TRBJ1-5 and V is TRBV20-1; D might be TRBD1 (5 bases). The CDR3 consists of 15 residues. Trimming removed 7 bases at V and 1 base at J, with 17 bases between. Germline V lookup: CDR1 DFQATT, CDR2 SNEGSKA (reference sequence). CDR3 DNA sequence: TGCAGTGTGGTCGAATGGGGCACGAGCAATCAGCCCCAGCATTTT. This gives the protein CSVVEWGTSNQPQHF.

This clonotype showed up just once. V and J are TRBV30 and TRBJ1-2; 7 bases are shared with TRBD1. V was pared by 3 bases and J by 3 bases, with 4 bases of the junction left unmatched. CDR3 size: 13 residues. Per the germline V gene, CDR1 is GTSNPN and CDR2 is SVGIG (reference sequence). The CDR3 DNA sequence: TGTGCCTGGAGCAGACAGGGCTACTATGGCTACACCTTC. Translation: CAWSRQGYYGYTF.

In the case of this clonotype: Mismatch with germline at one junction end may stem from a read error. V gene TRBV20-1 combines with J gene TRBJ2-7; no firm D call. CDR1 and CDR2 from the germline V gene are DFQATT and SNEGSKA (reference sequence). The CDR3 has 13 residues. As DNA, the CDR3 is TGCAGTGCTAAGGAACAAGGATGGAGAGAGCAGAACTTC. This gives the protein CSAKEQGWREQNF.

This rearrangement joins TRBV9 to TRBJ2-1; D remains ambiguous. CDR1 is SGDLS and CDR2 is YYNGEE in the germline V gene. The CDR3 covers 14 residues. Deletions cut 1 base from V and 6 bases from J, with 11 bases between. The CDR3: CASSVKVGPNEQFF. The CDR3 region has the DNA TGTGCCAGCAGCGTAAAAGTAGGGCCCAATGAGCAGTTCTTC.

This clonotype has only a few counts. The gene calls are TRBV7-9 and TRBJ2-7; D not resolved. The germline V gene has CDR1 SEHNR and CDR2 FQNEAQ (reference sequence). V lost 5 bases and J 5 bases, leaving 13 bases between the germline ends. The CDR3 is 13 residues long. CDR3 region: CASSHFPTHEQYF. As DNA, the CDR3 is TGTGCCAGCAGCCACTTTCCGACCCACGAGCAGTACTTC. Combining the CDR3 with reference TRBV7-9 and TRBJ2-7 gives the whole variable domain DTGVSQNPRHKITKRGQNVTFRCDPISEHNRLYWYRQTLGQGPEFLTYFQNEAQLEKSRLLSDRFSAERPKGSFSTLEIQRTEQGDSAMYLCASSHFPTHEQYFGPGTRLTVT.

The CDR3 reads CSAVAGGVSYNEQFF. The DNA for the CDR3 is TGCAGTGCCGTGGCCGGGGGGGTCTCCTACAATGAGCAGTTCTTC. The chain couples TRBV20-1 to TRBJ2-1; 8 bases line up with TRBD2. Per germline, CDR1 DFQATT and CDR2 SNEGSKA (reference sequence). The CDR3 is 15 amino acids. Unmatched junction bases numbered 7, after V lost 6 bases and J lost 0 bases.

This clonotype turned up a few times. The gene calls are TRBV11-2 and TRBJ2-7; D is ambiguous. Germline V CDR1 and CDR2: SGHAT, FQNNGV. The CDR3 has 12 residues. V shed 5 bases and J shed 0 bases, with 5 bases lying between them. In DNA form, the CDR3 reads TGTGCCAGCAGCGTATACTCCTACGAGCAGTACTTC. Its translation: CASSVYSYEQYF.